Shown below are 21 T cell receptor beta chains from a single sample sequenced in a study of cytomegalovirus exposure and HLA in healthy donors. The PCR employed 60 Vbeta primers together with 13 Jbeta primers. Clones were read by immunoSEQ multiplex PCR, and TCRdb kept only the in-frame ones, dropping some. Of more than 35,000 clones in the sample, around 53% were seen once. The sequenced sample consisted of PBMCs. These receptors were obtained from a woman between 35 and 50 years old in good health and CMV-seropositive.

The chain employs TRBV15 and TRBJ2-2; D is perhaps TRBD1 (6 bases). Germline assignment: CDR1 LNHNV and CDR2 YYDKDF (reference sequence). The CDR3 is 16 amino acids. Trimming cost V 6 bases and J 7 bases, with 21 bases left between them. CDR3 coding DNA: TGTGCCACCAGGCCCGCCCAGTCAGGGGAGATCGGGGAGCTGTTTTTT. Its protein is CATRPAQSGEIGELFF.

This chain links TRBV2 with TRBJ1-2; D may be TRBD1 (5 bases). The CDR3 is 13 amino acids. Germline lookup yields CDR1 SNHLY and CDR2 FYNNEI. Trimming cost V 5 bases and J 9 bases, with 16 bases left between them. DNA for the CDR3: TGTGCCAGCAGTCCTGACAGCCAAGGGAGCTACACCTTC. Translation gives CASSPDSQGSYTF.

The rearrangement uses TRBV28 and TRBJ1-5, with no clear D. The V end was cut by 6 bases, the J end by 0 bases, with 9 bases between. Germline V gene data show CDR1 as MDHEN and CDR2 as SYDVKM. This CDR3 comprises 14 residues. As DNA, the CDR3 is TGTGCCAGCAGAACACAAGTTAGCAATCAGCCCCAGCATTTT. It encodes CASRTQVSNQPQHF.

A few counts support this clone. The chain combines TRBV7-2 with TRBJ1-2, with a tentative D call TRBD1 (6 bases). The germline CDR1 and CDR2 sequences are SGHTA and FQGNSA. The length of the CDR3 is 14 residues. V lost 5 bases and J lost 4, with 14 bases in between. As DNA, the CDR3 is TGTGCCAGCAGCCCCCGAGGGGGGGGCTATGGCTACACCTTC. It yields the protein CASSPRGGGYGYTF.

The V call is TRBV12-5, the J call TRBJ2-7; 7 bases agree with TRBD1. J gave up 6 bases and V 5 bases, and 7 bases lay outside the gene matches. The length of the CDR3 is 13 residues. Germline V gives CDR1 LGHNT, CDR2 FRNRAP. The CDR3 spells CASGLEQGSEQYF. The CDR3 coding sequence is TGTGCTAGTGGTCTGGAACAGGGGAGCGAGCAGTACTTC.

The chain employs TRBV5-4 and TRBJ2-1; weak D call: TRBD1 (7 bases). Germline assignment: CDR1 SGHNT and CDR2 YYREEE (reference sequence). Trimming stripped 0 bases from V and 6 bases from J, with 13 bases between. The CDR3 sequence is 15 residues long. DNA of the CDR3: TGTGCCAGCAGCTTGGGGACTAACAGGGGCAATGAGCAGTTCTTC. Its translation is CASSLGTNRGNEQFF.

This clone was seen a handful of times. The rearrangement joins TRBV9 to TRBJ1-1, with TRBD1 identical over 8 bases. Germline V CDR1 and CDR2: SGDLS, YYNGEE. The ends lost 3 bases at V and 0 bases at J; junction bases unmatched: 19. The CDR3 is made up of 20 amino acids. CDR3 nucleotides: TGTGCCAGCAGCGGCACAAGACAGGGACAGGAAACCCCCATGAACACTGAAGCTTTCTTT. As protein: CASSGTRQGQETPMNTEAFF.

In DNA form, the CDR3 reads TGTGCCAGCAGCAAACCCCCAGGGGGTACCTACGAGCAGTACTTC. This gives the protein CASSKPPGGTYEQYF. The V and J genes are TRBV21-1 and TRBJ2-7; the D call in the table, TRBD1, was not verified against the DNA. TRBV21-1 is marked as a pseudogene. The CDR3 consists of 15 residues.

This chain links TRBV2 with TRBJ2-5, with a possible D match to TRBD1 (5 bases). The V gene's germline CDR1 is SNHLY and CDR2 FYNNEI. V lost 1 base and J 5 bases, leaving 8 bases between the germline ends. There are 13 residues in the CDR3. This CDR3 is CASSEGQGETQYF. The DNA for the CDR3 is TGTGCCAGCAGTGAAGGTCAGGGTGAGACCCAGTACTTC.

Sample share makes this clone medium-sized. This chain uses TRBV19 with TRBJ1-4; D is undetermined. The CDR3 covers 15 residues. The germline CDR1 and CDR2 sequences are LNHDA and SQIVND (reference sequence). V was pared by 1 base and J by 0 bases, with 6 bases between. The CDR3 coding sequence is TGTGCCAGTAGTATAGTCAGAACAACTAATGAAAAACTGTTTTTT. Protein product: CASSIVRTTNEKLFF.

V and J are TRBV4-3 and TRBJ2-2; TRBD1 is a possible D gene (5 bases). Trimming took off 0 bases at V and 5 bases at J, with 16 bases between the two ends. Germline V lookup: CDR1 LGHNA, CDR2 YSLEER. The CDR3 is 17 residues long. The CDR3 coding sequence is TGCGCCAGCAGCCAAGAGCTTAGGGGCGCCGGGACCGGGGAGCTGTTTTTT. Encoded protein: CASSQELRGAGTGELFF.

This clone was detected a few times. This chain links TRBV6-5 with TRBJ2-7; 7 bases match TRBD2. Germline V gene lookup returns CDR1 MNHEY and CDR2 SVGAGI. With V trimmed by 2 bases and J by 0 bases, 7 bases remained unmatched. This CDR3 has 16 residues. The DNA of the CDR3 is TGTGCCAGCAGTTACGGGGGAGGGGCGATCTCCTACGAGCAGTACTTC. Its protein is CASSYGGGAISYEQYF.

The chain combines TRBV7-3 with TRBJ2-1; TRBD2 might be the D (6 bases). The CDR3 runs to 14 residues. Trimming removed 5 bases at V and 7 bases at J, with 15 bases between. Germline V CDR1 and CDR2: SGHTA, FQGTGA. In nucleotides, the CDR3 is TGTGCCAGCAGCCCTCGACTAGTATCAAATGAGCAGTTCTTC. This sequence encodes CASSPRLVSNEQFF.

This chain links TRBV4-1 with TRBJ1-6, with TRBD1 matching 8 bases. The CDR3 has 15 amino acids. V trimming: 1 base; J trimming: 7 bases; junction bases outside the gene matches: 3. Germline V gives CDR1 MGHRA, CDR2 YSYEKL. The CDR3 is CASSQADRENSPLHF. In nucleotides, the CDR3 is TGCGCCAGCAGCCAAGCGGACAGGGAGAATTCACCCCTCCACTTT.

This clone was detected only once. V gene TRBV28 combines with J gene TRBJ1-3, with 7 nucleotides matching TRBD1. Germline CDR1 reads MDHEN; CDR2 reads SYDVKM. V gave up 7 bases and J gave up 7 bases; unmatched junction bases: 7. The CDR3 covers 13 residues. DNA of the CDR3: TGTGCCAGCATGGTCCAGGGGGAGAACACCATATATTTT. This encodes CASMVQGENTIYF.

This chain joins TRBV29-1 and TRBJ1-6, with 7 bases matching TRBD1. This CDR3 has 13 residues. V shed 6 bases and J 5 bases; nucleotides not matched to a gene: 4. CDR1 and CDR2 from the germline V gene are SQVTM and ANQGSEA. CDR3 sequence reads: CSVRDRDNSPLHF. CDR3 nucleotides: TGCAGCGTCAGAGACAGGGATAATTCACCCCTCCACTTT.

The genes are TRBV30 and TRBJ2-5, with D tentatively TRBD2 (6 bases). The CDR3 totals 14 residues. In germline, CDR1 is GTSNPN, CDR2 SVGIG (reference sequence). The V end lost 2 bases, the J end lost 5 bases, and 15 bases lay between the germline ends. CDR3 residues: CAWSPGPSGETQYF. The CDR3 DNA is TGTGCCTGGAGTCCCGGGCCCAGCGGGGAGACCCAGTACTTC.

This chain joins TRBV4-1 and TRBJ2-7; no reliable D call. V lost 0 bases, J lost 4 bases, and 10 bases lay in between. The CDR3 has 14 residues. CDR1 is MGHRA and CDR2 is YSYEKL in the germline V gene. For the CDR3, the DNA is TGCGCCAGCAGCCAAGATTTGCCCGGGTACGAGCAGTACTTC. It yields the protein CASSQDLPGYEQYF.

The chain carries TRBV18 and TRBJ2-3; TRBD2 matches 12 bases. Germline CDR1 and CDR2: KGHSH and LQKENI. V shed 2 bases, J shed 2 bases, and the junction held 17 bases outside the gene matches. The CDR3 runs 21 residues. Here the CDR3 DNA reads TGTGCCAGCTCACCAAACCCCGGACTAGCGGGGTTTGATAGGTTCACAGATACGCAGTATTTT. Amino acids: CASSPNPGLAGFDRFTDTQYF.

This sequence joins TRBV2 and TRBJ2-7, with 15 bases matching TRBD2. The germline CDR1 and CDR2 sequences are SNHLY and FYNNEI. This CDR3 has 18 residues. Trimming cost V 7 bases and J 5 bases; bases outside gene matches: 15. DNA of the CDR3: TGTGCCAGCATTCAACCCTCCGGGACTAGCGGGGGGCTCCACGAGCAGTACTTC. It encodes CASIQPSGTSGGLHEQYF.

Regarding this clone: A read error may produce the germline difference seen at one junction end. This chain links TRBV9 with TRBJ2-1; D is possibly TRBD2 (5 bases). The CDR3 runs to 12 residues. Germline V gene data show CDR1 as SGDLS and CDR2 as YYNGEE. This CDR3 is CASSVYGRDQIF. The CDR3 coding sequence is TGTGCCAGCAGCGTATATGGACGGGATCAGATCTTC.